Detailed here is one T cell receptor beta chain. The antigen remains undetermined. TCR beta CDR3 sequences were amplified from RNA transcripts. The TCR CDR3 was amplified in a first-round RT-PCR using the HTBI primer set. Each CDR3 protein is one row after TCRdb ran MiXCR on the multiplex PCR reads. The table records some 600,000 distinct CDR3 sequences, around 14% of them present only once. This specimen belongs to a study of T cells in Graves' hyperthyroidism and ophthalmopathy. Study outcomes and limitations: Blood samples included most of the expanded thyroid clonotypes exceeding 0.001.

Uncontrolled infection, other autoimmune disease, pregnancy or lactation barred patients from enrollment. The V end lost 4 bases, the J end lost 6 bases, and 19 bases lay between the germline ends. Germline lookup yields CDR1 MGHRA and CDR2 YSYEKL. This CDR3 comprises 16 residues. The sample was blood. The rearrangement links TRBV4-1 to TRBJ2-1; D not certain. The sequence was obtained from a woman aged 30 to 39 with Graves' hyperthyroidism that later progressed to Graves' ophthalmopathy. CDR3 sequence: CASSRSPLADRNEQFF. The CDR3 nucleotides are TGCGCCAGCAGCCGGAGTCCCCTCGCTGATCGCAATGAGCAGTTCTTC.